This T cell receptor beta chain was obtained from a study of T cell repertoires in cytomegalovirus infection. Study overall: HLA-B-restricted CMV epitopes that are well studied were used alongside recently identified HLA-C-restricted ones. Indications came from public TCR beta signatures; they pointed to CMV infection and to a matching HLA type. Study observations and caveats: Frequencies of public TCR beta families were cumulated, and this identified carriers of CMV plus the relevant HLA. The ex vivo response showed dominance by HLA-C-restricted CMV-specific TCR beta clonotypes.

This clonotype appeared a few times. The antigen is not known. TCRdb analysed the reads with MiXCR anew, one entry per CDR3 protein. Among around 900,000 distinct CDR3 sequences listed, under 40% were seen once. Specimen: cultured CD8+ T cells from PBMCs, collected from culture after CMV antigen stimulation. This clonotype originated in a human donor in good health (CMV status not recorded). Some clones in this sample may be carry-over from other donors' samples.

The CDR3 nucleotides read TGTGCCAGCAGGACTAACTATGGCTACACCTTC. As protein: CASRTNYGYTF. The rearrangement uses TRBV6-2 or TRBV6-3 and TRBJ1-2; D gene uncertain. Germline CDR1 and CDR2: MNHEY and SVGEGT. The CDR3 length is 11 residues. With 6 bases removed from V and 0 bases from J, the gap between germline ends came to 2 bases.